This TCR beta chain was documented in a study of OX40 agonist ivuxolimab in advanced cancers. Study background: Patients assigned to dose escalation were diagnosed with hepatocellular carcinoma, melanoma, renal cell or head and neck cancer.

Method: immunoSEQ multiplex PCR; TCRdb's copy keeps in-frame clones and lacks some. The table shows tens of thousands of clones, with 89% occurring only once. CDR1 is SGHDT, CDR2 YYEEEE, per germline. This CDR3 comprises 12 residues. Trimming left V 6 bases short and J 5 bases short, with 10 bases between. The material sequenced was CD4+ or CD8+ T cells sorted from blood, taken in a trial of the OX40 agonist ivuxolimab. This chain connects TRBV5-6 to TRBJ2-3; D possibly corresponds to TRBD2 (6 bases). The receptor was isolated from an adult with an advanced solid tumor such as melanoma, head and neck, liver or kidney cancer. The CDR3 nucleotides are TGTGCCAGCATTGCGGAGGGAGATACGCAGTATTTT. Protein sequence: CASIAEGDTQYF.